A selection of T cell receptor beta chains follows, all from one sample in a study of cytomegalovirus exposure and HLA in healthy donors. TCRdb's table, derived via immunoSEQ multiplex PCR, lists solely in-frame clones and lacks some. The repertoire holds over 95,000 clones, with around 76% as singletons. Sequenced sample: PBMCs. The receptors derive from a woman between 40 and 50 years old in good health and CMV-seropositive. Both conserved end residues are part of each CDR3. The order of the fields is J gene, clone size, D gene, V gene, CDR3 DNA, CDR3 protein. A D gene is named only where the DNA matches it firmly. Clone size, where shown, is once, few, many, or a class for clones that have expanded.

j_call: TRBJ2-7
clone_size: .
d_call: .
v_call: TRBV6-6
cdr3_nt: TGTGCCAGCAGAAGGGACTCCTACTACGAGCAGTACTTC
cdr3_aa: CASRRDSYYEQYF

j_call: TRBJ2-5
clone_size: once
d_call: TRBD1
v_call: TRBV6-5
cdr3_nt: TGTGCCAGCAGGCGGCAGGGGGTGCTGGAGACCCAGTACTTC
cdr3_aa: CASRRQGVLETQYF

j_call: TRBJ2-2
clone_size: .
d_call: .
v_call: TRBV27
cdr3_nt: TGTGCCAGCAGACCACAGGGATCGAACACCGGGGAGCTGTTTTTT
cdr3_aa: CASRPQGSNTGELFF

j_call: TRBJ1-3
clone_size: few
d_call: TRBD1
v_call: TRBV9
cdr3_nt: TGTGCCAGCAGCGTAGTGGCAGGGGGCGGAAACACCATATATTTT
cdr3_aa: CASSVVAGGGNTIYF

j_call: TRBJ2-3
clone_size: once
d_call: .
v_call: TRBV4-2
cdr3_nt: TGTGCCAGCAGCCCCGGACACCTAGTTAGCACAGATACGCAGTATTTT
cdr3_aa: CASSPGHLVSTDTQYF

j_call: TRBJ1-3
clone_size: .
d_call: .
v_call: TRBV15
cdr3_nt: TGTGCCACCAGCAGAGATATAGCTAACTCTGGAAACACCATATATTTT
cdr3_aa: CATSRDIANSGNTIYF

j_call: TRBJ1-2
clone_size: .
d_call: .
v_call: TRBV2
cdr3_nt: TGTGCCAGCAGTGATAGTCCTAACTATGGCTACACCTTC
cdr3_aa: CASSDSPNYGYTF

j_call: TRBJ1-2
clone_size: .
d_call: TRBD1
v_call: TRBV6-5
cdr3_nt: TGTGCCAGCGCCGAATCCGGGACAGCTAACTATGGCTACACCTTC
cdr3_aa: CASAESGTANYGYTF

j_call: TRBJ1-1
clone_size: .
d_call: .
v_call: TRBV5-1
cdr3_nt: TGCGCCAGCACCAAACAGGAGAACACTGAAGCTTTCTTT
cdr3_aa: CASTKQENTEAFF

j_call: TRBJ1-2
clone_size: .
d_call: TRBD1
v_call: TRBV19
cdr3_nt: TGTGCCAGTACCGAGAGAAAGGGACAGGGGTACGGCTACACCTTC
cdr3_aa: CASTERKGQGYGYTF

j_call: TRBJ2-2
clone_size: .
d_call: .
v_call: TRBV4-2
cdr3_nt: TGTGCCAGCAGCCAGAGAACCGGGGAGCTGTTTTTT
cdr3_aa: CASSQRTGELFF